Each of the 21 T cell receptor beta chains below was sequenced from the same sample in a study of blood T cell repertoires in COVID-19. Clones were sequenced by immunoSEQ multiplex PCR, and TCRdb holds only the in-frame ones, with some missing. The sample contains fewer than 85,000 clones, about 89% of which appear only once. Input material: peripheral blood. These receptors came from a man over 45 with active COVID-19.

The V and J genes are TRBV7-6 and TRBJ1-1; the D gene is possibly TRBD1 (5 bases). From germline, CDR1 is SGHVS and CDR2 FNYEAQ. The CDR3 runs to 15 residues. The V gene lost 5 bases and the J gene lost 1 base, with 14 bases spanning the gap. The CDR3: CASSLNGGGNTEAFF. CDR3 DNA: TGTGCCAGCAGCCTGAACGGCGGGGGGAACACTGAAGCTTTCTTT.

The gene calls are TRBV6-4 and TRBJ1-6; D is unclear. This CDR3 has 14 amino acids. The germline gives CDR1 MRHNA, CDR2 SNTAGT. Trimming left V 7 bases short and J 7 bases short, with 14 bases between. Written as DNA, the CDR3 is TGTGCCAGCAACGGGTGGGAGGCGAATTCACCCCTCCACTTT. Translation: CASNGWEANSPLHF.

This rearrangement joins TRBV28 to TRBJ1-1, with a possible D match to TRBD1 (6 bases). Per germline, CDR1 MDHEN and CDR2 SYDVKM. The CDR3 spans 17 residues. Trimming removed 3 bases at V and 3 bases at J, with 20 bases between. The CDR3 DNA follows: TGTGCCAGCAGTTTCCGTGCGGGGGCGTTGGTATACACTGAAGCTTTCTTT. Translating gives CASSFRAGALVYTEAFF.

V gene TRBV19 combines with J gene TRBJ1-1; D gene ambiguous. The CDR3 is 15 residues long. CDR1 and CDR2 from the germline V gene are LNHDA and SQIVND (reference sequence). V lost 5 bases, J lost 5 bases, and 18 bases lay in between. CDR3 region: CASSLHGSSKTEAFF. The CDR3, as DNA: TGTGCCAGTAGTCTCCACGGGTCTTCGAAGACTGAAGCTTTCTTT.

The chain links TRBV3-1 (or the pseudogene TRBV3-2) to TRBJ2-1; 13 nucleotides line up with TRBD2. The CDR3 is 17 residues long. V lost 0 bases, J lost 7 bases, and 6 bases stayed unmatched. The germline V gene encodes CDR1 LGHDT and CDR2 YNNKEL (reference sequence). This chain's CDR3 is CASSQDPPGLAGNEQFF. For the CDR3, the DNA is TGTGCCAGCAGCCAAGATCCCCCGGGACTAGCGGGGAATGAGCAGTTCTTC.

The DNA for the CDR3 is TGTGCCAGCAGCTCCCCGGGGACATCATCCTACAATGAGCAGTTCTTC. It is translated as CASSSPGTSSYNEQFF. The chain has TRBV5-5 and TRBJ2-1, with D perhaps matching TRBD1 (6 bases). CDR3 length: 16 residues. Trimming cost V 3 bases and J 1 base, with 14 bases left between them. The germline CDR1 and CDR2 sequences are SGHKS and YYEKEE (reference sequence).

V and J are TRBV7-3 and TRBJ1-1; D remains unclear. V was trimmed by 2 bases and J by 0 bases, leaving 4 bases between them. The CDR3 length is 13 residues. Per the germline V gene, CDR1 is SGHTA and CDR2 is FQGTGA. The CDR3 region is CASSLVMNTEAFF. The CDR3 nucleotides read TGTGCCAGCAGCTTAGTTATGAACACTGAAGCTTTCTTT.

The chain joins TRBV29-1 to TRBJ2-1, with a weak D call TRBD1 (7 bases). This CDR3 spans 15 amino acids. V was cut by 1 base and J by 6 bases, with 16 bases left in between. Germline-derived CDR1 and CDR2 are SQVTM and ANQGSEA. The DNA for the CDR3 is TGCAGCGTTGAAGGCGGGACAGCTCGCGTCAATGAGCAGTTCTTC. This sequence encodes CSVEGGTARVNEQFF.

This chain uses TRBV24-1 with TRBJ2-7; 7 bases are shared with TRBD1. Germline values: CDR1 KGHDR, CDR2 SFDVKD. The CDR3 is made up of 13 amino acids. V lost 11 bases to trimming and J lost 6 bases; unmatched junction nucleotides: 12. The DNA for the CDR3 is TGTGCCAGAAACCGAGGGGGCATCCCCGAGCAGTACTTC. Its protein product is CARNRGGIPEQYF.

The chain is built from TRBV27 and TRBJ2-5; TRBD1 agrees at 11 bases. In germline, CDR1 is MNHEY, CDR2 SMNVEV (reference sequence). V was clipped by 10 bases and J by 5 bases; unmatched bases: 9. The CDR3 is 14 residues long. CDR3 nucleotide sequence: TGTGCCACCGCGGACAGGGGGCCCGTTGAGACCCAGTACTTC. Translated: CATADRGPVETQYF.

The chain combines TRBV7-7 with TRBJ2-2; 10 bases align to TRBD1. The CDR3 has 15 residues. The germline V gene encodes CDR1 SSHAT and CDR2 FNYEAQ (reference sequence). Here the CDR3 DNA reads TGTGCTAGCGCAGCTGGGACAGGGGACACCGGGGAGCTGTTTTTT. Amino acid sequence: CASAAGTGDTGELFF.

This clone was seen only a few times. In DNA form, the CDR3 reads TGTGCCAGCAGCCGGGGTAACACTGAAGCTTTCTTT. Translating gives CASSRGNTEAFF. The chain recombines TRBV7-3 with TRBJ1-1; D call uncertain. Trimming pared 5 bases from V and 2 bases from J, leaving 6 bases between. Per germline, CDR1 SGHTA and CDR2 FQGTGA. CDR3 size: 12 residues.

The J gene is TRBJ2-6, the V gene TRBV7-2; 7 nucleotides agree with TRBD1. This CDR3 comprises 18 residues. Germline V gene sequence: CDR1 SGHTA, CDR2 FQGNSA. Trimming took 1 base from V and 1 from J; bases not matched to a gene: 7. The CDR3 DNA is TGTGCCAGCAGCTTAGGGGCCAGGGGGTTATCTGGGGCCAACGTCCTGACTTTC. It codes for CASSLGARGLSGANVLTF.

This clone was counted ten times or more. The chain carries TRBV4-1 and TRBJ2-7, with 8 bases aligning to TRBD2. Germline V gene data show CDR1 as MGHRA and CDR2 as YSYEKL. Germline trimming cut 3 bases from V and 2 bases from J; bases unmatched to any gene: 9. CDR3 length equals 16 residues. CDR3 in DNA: TGCGCCAGCAGCCAGTCTATGAGCGGGGGAACCTACGAGCAGTACTTC. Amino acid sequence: CASSQSMSGGTYEQYF.

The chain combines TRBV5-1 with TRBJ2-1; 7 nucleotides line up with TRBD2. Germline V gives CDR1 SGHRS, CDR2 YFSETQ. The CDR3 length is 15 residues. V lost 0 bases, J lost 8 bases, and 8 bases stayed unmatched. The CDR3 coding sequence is TGCGCCAGCAGCTTGGCAGGCCCCCGGGGGGATGAGCAGTTCTTC. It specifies CASSLAGPRGDEQFF.

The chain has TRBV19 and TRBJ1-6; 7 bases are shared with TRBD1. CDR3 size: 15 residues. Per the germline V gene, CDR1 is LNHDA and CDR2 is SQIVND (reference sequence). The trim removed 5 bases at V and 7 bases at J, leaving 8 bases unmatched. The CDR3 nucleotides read TGTGCCAGTAGTCTCACCGGGACAGTCAATTCACCCCTCCACTTT. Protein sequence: CASSLTGTVNSPLHF.

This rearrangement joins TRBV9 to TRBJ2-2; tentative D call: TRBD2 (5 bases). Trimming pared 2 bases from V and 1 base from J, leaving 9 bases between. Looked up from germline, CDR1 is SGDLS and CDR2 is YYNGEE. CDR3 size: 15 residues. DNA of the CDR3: TGTGCCAGCAGCGTCGGAGGTGGGAACACCGGGGAGCTGTTTTTT. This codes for CASSVGGGNTGELFF.

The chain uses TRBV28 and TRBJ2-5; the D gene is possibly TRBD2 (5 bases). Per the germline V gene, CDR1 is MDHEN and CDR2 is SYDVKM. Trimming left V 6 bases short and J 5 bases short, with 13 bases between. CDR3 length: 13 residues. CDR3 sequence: CASSPPSLETQYF. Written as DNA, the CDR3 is TGTGCCAGCAGCCCGCCTAGCCTGGAGACCCAGTACTTC.

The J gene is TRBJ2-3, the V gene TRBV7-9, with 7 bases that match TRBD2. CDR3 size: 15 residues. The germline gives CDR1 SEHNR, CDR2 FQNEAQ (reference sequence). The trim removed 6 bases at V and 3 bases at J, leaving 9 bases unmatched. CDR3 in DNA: TGTGCCAGCAGACTAGGGCAGGGAGGGACAGATACGCAGTATTTT. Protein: CASRLGQGGTDTQYF.

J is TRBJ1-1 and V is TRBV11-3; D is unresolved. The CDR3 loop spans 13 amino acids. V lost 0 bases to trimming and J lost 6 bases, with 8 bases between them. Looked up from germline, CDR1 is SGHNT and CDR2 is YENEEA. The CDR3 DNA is TGTGCCAGCAGCTTAGATTCCGGGGCTGAAGCTTTCTTT. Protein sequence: CASSLDSGAEAFF.

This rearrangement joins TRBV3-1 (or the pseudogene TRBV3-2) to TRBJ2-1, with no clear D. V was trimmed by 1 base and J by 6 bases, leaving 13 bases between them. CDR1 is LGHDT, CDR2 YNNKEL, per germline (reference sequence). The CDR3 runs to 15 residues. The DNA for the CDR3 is TGTGCCAGCAGCCAAGGGGCATACGGTGGCAATGAGCAGTTCTTC. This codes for CASSQGAYGGNEQFF.